One and the same sample provided the 14 T cell receptor beta chains below, sequenced in a study of shared clonotypes between healthy human individuals. Measured with immunoSEQ multiplex PCR; TCRdb has only the in-frame clones, and not every one. The table includes over 400,000 clones, about 96% detected once. Sequencing was done on a sample of naive CD4+ T cells sorted from blood. Subset defined: CD45RA+ positively selected. The origin of the receptors is a woman aged 25 to 45 in good health.

The chain has TRBV14 and TRBJ2-1; TRBD2 matches 13 bases. V lost 5 bases, J lost 7 bases, and 2 bases stayed unmatched. This CDR3 has 14 amino acids. Germline V gives CDR1 SGHDN, CDR2 FVKESK. The CDR3 region is CASSRGLAGNEQFF. CDR3 coding DNA: TGTGCCAGCAGCAGGGGACTAGCGGGAAATGAGCAGTTCTTC.

V and J are TRBV2 and TRBJ2-3, with 10 bases matching TRBD2. Germline loops: CDR1 SNHLY, CDR2 FYNNEI. Losses at the gene ends were 7 bases for V and 4 bases for J; bases not matched to a gene: 11. This CDR3 spans 16 amino acids. CDR3 sequence reads: CASNRFGTSASDTQYF. Here the CDR3 DNA reads TGTGCCAGCAACCGTTTTGGGACTAGCGCCTCAGATACGCAGTATTTT.

For this clone: Other DNA sequences in the same sample also yield this CDR3. This chain joins TRBV11-2 and TRBJ2-7; D gene uncertain. This CDR3 is built from 12 residues. Trimming took 0 bases from V and 2 from J, leaving 2 bases between them. From germline, CDR1 is SGHAT and CDR2 FQNNGV. The CDR3 DNA follows: TGTGCCAGCAGCTTAGATCCCTACGAGCAGTACTTC. It encodes CASSLDPYEQYF.

This clone was found a few times. This rearrangement joins TRBV5-1 to TRBJ2-5; no clear D gene. The CDR3 covers 13 residues. Trimming stripped 0 bases from V and 5 bases from J, with 8 bases between. The germline gives CDR1 SGHRS, CDR2 YFSETQ. The CDR3 DNA sequence: TGCGCCAGCAGCTTGGAAGAGTGGGAGACCCAGTACTTC. This gives the protein CASSLEEWETQYF.

V is TRBV2 and J is TRBJ1-2; D is unclear. The CDR3 is made up of 13 amino acids. V gave up 6 bases and J gave up 8 bases, with 16 bases separating them. Germline lookup yields CDR1 SNHLY and CDR2 FYNNEI. CDR3 loop: CASRPKQLWGYTF. The CDR3 region has the DNA TGTGCCAGCAGGCCTAAACAGCTTTGGGGCTACACCTTC.

This chain links TRBV7-9 with TRBJ2-3; 12 bases agree with TRBD2. The junction had 8 bases not matched to a gene; V was cut back by 5 bases and J by 5 bases. Germline CDR1 SEHNR, CDR2 FQNEAQ (reference sequence). CDR3 length: 16 residues. CDR3: CASSRGLAGLQDTQYF. The DNA for the CDR3 is TGTGCCAGCAGCCGCGGACTAGCGGGACTTCAAGATACGCAGTATTTT.

This clone was recorded once. The genes are TRBV28 and TRBJ1-4; D might be TRBD1 (5 bases). The length of the CDR3 is 13 residues. Trimming left V 5 bases short and J 7 bases short, with 11 bases between. Germline CDR1 and CDR2: MDHEN and SYDVKM. The CDR3 reads CASSEGRGEKLFF. The CDR3, as DNA: TGTGCCAGCAGTGAAGGGAGGGGTGAAAAACTGTTTTTT.

The chain links TRBV28 to TRBJ2-7; perhaps TRBD2 as D (5 bases). Germline V CDR1 and CDR2: MDHEN, SYDVKM. The V gene lost 6 bases and the J gene lost 0 bases, with 18 bases spanning the gap. CDR3 size: 16 residues. CDR3 region: CASRQRATGISYEQYF. The CDR3 DNA sequence: TGTGCCAGCAGACAACGTGCCACCGGGATCTCCTACGAGCAGTACTTC. Supplemented by reference TRBV28 and TRBJ2-7, the full variable domain reads DVKVTQSSRYLVKRTGEKVFLECVQDMDHENMFWYRQDPGLGLRLIYFSYDVKMKEKGDIPEGYSVSREKKERFSLILESASTNQTSMYLCASRQRATGISYEQYFGPGTRLTVT.

The rearrangement joins TRBV29-1 to TRBJ1-2, with D maybe TRBD1 (5 bases). V gave up 4 bases and J gave up 3 bases, with 15 bases separating them. The CDR3 is 14 residues long. Germline V lookup: CDR1 SQVTM, CDR2 ANQGSEA. The CDR3 coding sequence is TGCAGCGTTGGGGCGCGGGGGAGGGACTATGGCTACACCTTC. Encoded protein: CSVGARGRDYGYTF.

V and J are TRBV20-1 and TRBJ2-1; possible D gene TRBD1, 5 bases. Germline assignment: CDR1 DFQATT and CDR2 SNEGSKA (reference sequence). This CDR3 spans 10 amino acids. Trimming stripped 7 bases from V and 8 bases from J, with 9 bases between. The chain's CDR3 is CSDRGDEQFF. DNA of the CDR3: TGCAGTGATAGGGGCGATGAGCAGTTCTTC.

V and J are TRBV2 and TRBJ2-7; 9 bases line up with TRBD1. The CDR3 spans 13 residues. The germline CDR1 and CDR2 sequences are SNHLY and FYNNEI. J was trimmed by 5 bases and V by 7 bases; bases with no gene match: 6. CDR3 DNA sequence: TGTGCCAGCAATCAACAGGGGGCAGACGAGCAGTACTTC. It is translated as CASNQQGADEQYF.

This chain links TRBV19 with TRBJ2-6, with a possible D match to TRBD2 (6 bases). The V end was cut by 6 bases, the J end by 0 bases, with 15 bases between. Germline CDR1 and CDR2: LNHDA and SQIVND (reference sequence). This CDR3 comprises 17 residues. In DNA form, the CDR3 reads TGTGCCAGTAGCCTTCGGGGGTTAAACTCTGGGGCCAACGTCCTGACTTTC. It encodes CASSLRGLNSGANVLTF.

The genes are TRBV10-2 and TRBJ1-1; no clear D gene. Trimming left V 7 bases short and J 1 base short, with 13 bases between. Germline CDR1 reads WSHSY; CDR2 reads SAAADI. CDR3 size: 14 residues. The CDR3, as DNA: TGCGCCAGCATGGAAAGGCGGGAGAACACTGAAGCTTTCTTT. This codes for CASMERRENTEAFF.

The J gene is TRBJ2-7, the V gene TRBV28; no firm D call. Germline V CDR1 and CDR2: MDHEN, SYDVKM. V lost 6 bases and J lost 0, with 12 bases in between. The CDR3 sequence is 14 residues long. DNA of the CDR3: TGTGCCAGCAGGGGTAACGGCAACTCCTACGAGCAGTACTTC. Translated, it gives CASRGNGNSYEQYF.